This entry lists 2 T cell receptor beta chains sequenced from one sample in a study of response to subunit inactivated influenza vaccine (dated by TCRdb to 2016 to 2019). To prepare the library, RT-PCR was applied. The instrument was an Illumina HiSeq 2500. The public reads were reprocessed in TCRdb via fastp at Q25 and MiXCR, keeping in-frame beta chains. Duplicate CDR3 protein sequences are folded into a single record with the most common DNA and genes. The sample table records 530,000 or so distinct CDR3 sequences; less than 15% of these occur just once. The ten largest clones add up to 11% of the sample. This material consisted of PBMCs from blood, taken roughly 12 days after vaccination. These receptors originate from a man in his fifties who received an inactivated influenza vaccine. Donor details come from another sample of the same person, matched by shared clones.

V is TRBV5-1 and J is TRBJ2-5; TRBD2 matches 8 bases. V gave up 2 bases and J gave up 3 bases; unmatched junction bases: 3. The CDR3 is 14 residues long. Per germline, CDR1 SGHRS and CDR2 YFSETQ. DNA of the CDR3: TGCGCCAGCAGCTTTCCGGGACTAGAAGAGACCCAGTACTTC. Protein sequence: CASSFPGLEETQYF.

The chain is built from TRBV20-1 and TRBJ1-6; D call uncertain. This CDR3 is 18 amino acids long. V gave up 4 bases and J gave up 0 bases, with 19 bases separating them. Germline lookup yields CDR1 DFQATT and CDR2 SNEGSKA (reference sequence). DNA of the CDR3: TGCAGTGCTACAGGAACGGATGGGAAGAGCTCCTATAATTCACCCCTCCACTTT. This encodes CSATGTDGKSSYNSPLHF.